This T cell receptor (beta chain) comes out of a study of T cell clones after liver transplantation (dated by TCRdb to between 2017 and 2020). About the study as a whole: ITN030ST, the source of the samples, was a randomized trial that attempted immunosuppression withdrawal within 2 years of liver transplantation. After a pre-transplant mixed lymphocyte reaction, TCRbeta sequencing was used to pinpoint donor-reactive T cell clones, which were subsequently tracked in post-transplant blood. Third party-reactive TCRbeta sequences from pre-transplant MLRs were also identified as an antigen-independent comparator for donor-reactive sequences. Of the eight recipients, a few were HCV-positive, while the remaining recipients had been transplanted for non-autoimmune, non-viral indications. No induction therapy was given to the subjects, and standard immunosuppression was administered until randomization at 12-24 months post-transplant. To count as tolerant, a recipient had to stay completely off immunosuppression for at least one year without liver enzymes climbing beyond twice the upper limit of normal. Blood samples were collected pre-transplant, pre-randomization before withdrawal, and post-randomization after either complete withdrawal or failed withdrawal. The study cohort included 8 liver transplant recipients, of whom 3 were classified as tolerant and 5 as non-tolerant.

About this clone: The clone's antigen remains unknown. No base quality values were provided; no much bigger clone lies one nucleotide off.

This specimen's time point label, per the study, means: pre-transplant. Unstimulated PBMCs, after thawing, were stained for CD3, CD4 and CD8 and then FACS-sorted into CD3+CD4+ and CD3+CD8+ populations. Each of the 8 studied subjects was randomized to immunosuppression withdrawal. Genomic DNA was isolated with the Qiagen DNeasy Blood and Tissue Kit. What the research found in general, with its limitations: In 5 of 8 subjects, regardless of tolerance or HCV status, circulating donor-reactive CD4 TCRbeta sequences dropped significantly post-transplant. In a couple of subjects, low numbers of available donor cells limited the measurable donor-reactive repertoire. Conclusions were preliminary, limited by small, heterogeneous patient numbers and non-standardized post-transplant time points. Since no allograft tissue specimens were available, donor-reactive T cells may have migrated into the graft instead of being deleted. Donor-reactive sequences declined more than third party-reactive ones, suggesting partial antigen-specific deletion unrelated to withdrawal success. Once repertoire turnover was taken into account, donor-reactive detection showed a significant reduction for CD4 in 7 of 8 subjects and for CD8 in 8 of 8.

Frozen genomic DNA underwent high-throughput TCRbeta CDR3 sequencing by immunoSEQ, including PCR amplification, mapping, bias correction and internal controls. The paper's processing steps were these. Only productive rearrangements were retained, and each unique TCRbeta sequence was defined by its CDR3 nucleotide sequence together with its V and J gene. Donor-reactive sequences required at least 5-fold expansion in CFSE-low cells versus unstimulated pre-transplant cells and at least 0.01% frequency. To ensure at least 90% detection power, minimum frequency thresholds were set for each subject based on that subject's lowest-template unstimulated sample. Jensen-Shannon divergence between the top 1000 TCRbeta sequences post- versus pre-transplant served as the measure of repertoire turnover. Two-sided Fisher's exact tests were used to test for changes in how often donor-reactive sequences were detected. TCRdb obtained this table from immuneACCESS and retained in-frame rearrangements with V and J assigned. These tables miss some clones; where compared with another copy, unresolved V genes account for less than half of the shortfall, and the remainder is unexplained. V, J and clone size are taken as reported in that table, and D and trimming were inferred from the DNA itself. In this sample the table shows approximately 55,000 clones, 70% to 80% of which occur a single time. The ten largest clonotypes hold roughly 15% of the sample.

The CDR3, cysteine through phenylalanine, is 14 amino acids long. Only the CDR3 DNA is retained, 42 bases long and in frame from the first base. From a lookup of the germline V gene (reference sequence), CDR1 and CDR2 are LNHDA and SQIVND. Trimmed from V: 7 bases; trimmed from J: 2 bases; junction bases lacking a gene match: 4. The chain couples TRBV19 to TRBJ1-3; TRBD1 lines up with 8 middle nucleotides. The sample here was CD4+ T cells from blood, taken before liver transplant. The sequence was obtained from a human donor who received a liver transplant. The CDR3 sequence is CASTQGAAGNTIYF. The sequenced DNA is TGTGCCAGTACTCAGGGGGCAGCTGGAAACACCATATATTTT.